A selection of T cell receptor beta chains follows, all from one sample in a study of T cell responses to AZD1222 COVID-19 vaccine. The repertoire was sequenced with immunoSEQ multiplex PCR; TCRdb's copy has only in-frame clones and lacks some. The repertoire holds about 100,000 clones, just under 90% seen once, with roughly 15% in the top ten. The sequenced sample was peripheral blood, obtained on day 0 of AZD1222 vaccination. The receptors come from an adult in good health. Each CDR3 is given with its conserved first and last residue. Rows give clone size only sometimes, using once, few, many, or a class for an expanded clone.

v_gene: TRBV13
j_gene: TRBJ1-1
abundance: NA
CDR3aa: CASSSYRGGTEAFF

v_gene: TRBV7-2
j_gene: TRBJ2-5
abundance: NA
CDR3aa: CASRNRQETETQYF

v_gene: TRBV9
j_gene: TRBJ1-2
abundance: NA
CDR3aa: CASSVSTGINYGYTF

v_gene: TRBV27
j_gene: TRBJ1-1
abundance: NA
CDR3aa: CASSSWGTEAFF

v_gene: TRBV3-1/TRBV3-2
j_gene: TRBJ2-3
abundance: NA
CDR3aa: CASSQDRAGAYTDTQYF

v_gene: TRBV5-4
j_gene: TRBJ1-1
abundance: once
CDR3aa: CASSPPPGGDTEAFF

v_gene: TRBV12-5
j_gene: TRBJ2-6
abundance: NA
CDR3aa: CASGLERLSSGANVLTF

v_gene: TRBV12-3/TRBV12-4
j_gene: TRBJ1-1
abundance: many
CDR3aa: CASSLGMNTEAFF

v_gene: TRBV7-2
j_gene: TRBJ1-5
abundance: NA
CDR3aa: CASSLAPGGAGQPQHF

v_gene: TRBV5-8
j_gene: TRBJ1-2
abundance: NA
CDR3aa: CAPDSGYTF

v_gene: TRBV15
j_gene: TRBJ2-2
abundance: NA
CDR3aa: CATSRARELFF

v_gene: TRBV3-1/TRBV3-2
j_gene: TRBJ1-1
abundance: NA
CDR3aa: CASSQDSPEAFF

v_gene: TRBV7-9
j_gene: TRBJ1-4
abundance: NA
CDR3aa: CASSPDSYNEKLFF

v_gene: TRBV7-9
j_gene: TRBJ1-2
abundance: NA
CDR3aa: CASSHDIASGYTF

v_gene: TRBV6-1
j_gene: TRBJ1-5
abundance: once
CDR3aa: CASSEDRQRNQPQHF

v_gene: TRBV7-2
j_gene: TRBJ2-7
abundance: NA
CDR3aa: CASSPWTSGPYEQYF

v_gene: TRBV6-4
j_gene: TRBJ1-2
abundance: NA
CDR3aa: CASTGGGTRLYGYTF

v_gene: TRBV29-1
j_gene: TRBJ1-2
abundance: NA
CDR3aa: CSVRGELGSNYGYTF